This is a list of T cell receptor beta chains from one sample in a study of T cells in localized non-small cell lung cancer. Sequenced by immunoSEQ multiplex PCR; TCRdb stores in-frame clones only, minus some. The sample consists of approximately 1,000 clones, around 23% of them appearing once. Specimen: normal lung tissue next to the tumor, collected before any cancer treatment. The source of these receptors is a male donor aged 60 or older with stage I lung adenocarcinoma. Both conserved end residues are part of each CDR3. D genes are given only for firm matches. Clone size is shown for a subset of rows, as once, few, many or a class of expanded clone.

CDR3nt,CDR3aa,d_gene,abundance,j_gene,v_gene
TGTGCCAGCAGCTCCGGGGTTCGACTAGGGGTTGACGAGCAGTACTTC,CASSSGVRLGVDEQYF,.,few,TRBJ2-7,TRBV11-3
TGTGCCAGCAGCTTGGGGAACTCTGGAAACACCATATATTTT,CASSLGNSGNTIYF,.,medium-sized,TRBJ1-3,TRBV11-3
TGTGCCAGCAGCTCACCAAACCGAGCCTACGAGCAGTACTTC,CASSSPNRAYEQYF,.,few,TRBJ2-7,TRBV7-5
TGTGCCAGCAGCCAAGGGAGGGGCAGCTTCTATGGCTACACCTTC,CASSQGRGSFYGYTF,.,once,TRBJ1-2,TRBV14
TGCGCCAGCAGCCCCATGGGGGGAACCCCCGGGGAGCTGTTTTTT,CASSPMGGTPGELFF,.,once,TRBJ2-2,TRBV5-1
TGTGCCAGCAGTAGACAGCCTCCCTATGGCTACACCTTC,CASSRQPPYGYTF,.,.,TRBJ1-2,TRBV6-8
TGTGCCAGCAGCTTGGGCCATTTGAGGGAAAAACTGTTTTTT,CASSLGHLREKLFF,.,large,TRBJ1-4,TRBV11-3
TGTGCCAGCAGACGGACAGGAGGCAATCAGCCCCAGCATTTT,CASRRTGGNQPQHF,TRBD1,large,TRBJ1-5,TRBV6-8
TGTGCCAGCAGCTCCCCTAACCTCCGGACAGGGAGCTACGAGCAGTACTTC,CASSSPNLRTGSYEQYF,TRBD1,few,TRBJ2-7,TRBV11-3
TGTGCCAGCACCTCACGGAGGGGGAGCGTTGAAAAACTGTTTTTT,CASTSRRGSVEKLFF,.,.,TRBJ1-4,TRBV28